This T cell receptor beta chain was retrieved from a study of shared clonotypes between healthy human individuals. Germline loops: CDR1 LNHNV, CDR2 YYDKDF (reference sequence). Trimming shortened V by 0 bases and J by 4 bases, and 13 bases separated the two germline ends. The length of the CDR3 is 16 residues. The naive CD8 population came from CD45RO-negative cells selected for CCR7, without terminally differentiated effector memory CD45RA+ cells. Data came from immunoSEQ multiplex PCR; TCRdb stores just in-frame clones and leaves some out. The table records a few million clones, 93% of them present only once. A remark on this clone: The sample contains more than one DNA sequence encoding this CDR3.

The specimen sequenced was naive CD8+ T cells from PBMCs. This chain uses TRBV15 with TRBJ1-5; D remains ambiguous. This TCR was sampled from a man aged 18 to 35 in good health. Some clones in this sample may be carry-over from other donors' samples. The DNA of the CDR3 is TGTGCCACCAGCAGAGATGGGCAGGTAATAAATCAGCCCCAGCATTTT. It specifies CATSRDGQVINQPQHF. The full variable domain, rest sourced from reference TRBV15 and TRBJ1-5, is DAMVIQNPRYQVTQFGKPVTLSCSQTLNHNVMYWYQQKSSQAPKLLFHYYDKDFNNEADTPDNFQSRRPNTSFCFLDIRSPGLGDTAMYLCATSRDGQVINQPQHFGDGTRLSIL.